These 19 T cell receptor beta chains were all obtained from the same sample, sequenced in a study of OX40 agonist ivuxolimab in advanced cancers. The table came from immunoSEQ multiplex PCR; TCRdb's copy has only in-frame clones and leaves some out. This sample has fewer than 65,000 clones; roughly nine tenths occur once, and the top ten carry roughly 0.99%. Sample: CD4+ or CD8+ T cells sorted from blood, taken in a trial of the OX40 agonist ivuxolimab. These receptors all come from an adult with an advanced solid tumor such as melanoma, head and neck, liver or kidney cancer.

The V call is TRBV12-2, the J call TRBJ2-7; the listed D gene, TRBD1, was not tested against the DNA. TRBV12-2 constitutes a pseudogene. The CDR3 contains 15 residues. The CDR3 sequence is CATKVQGRQSYEQYF. CDR3 sequence (DNA): TGTGCAACGAAGGTACAGGGGCGACAATCCTACGAGCAGTACTTC.

The chain recombines TRBV11-3 with TRBJ2-1; perhaps TRBD2 as D (5 bases). The germline CDR1 and CDR2 sequences are SGHNT and YENEEA. V gave up 3 bases and J gave up 3 bases, with 9 bases separating them. This CDR3 is 14 amino acids long. The CDR3 coding sequence is TGTGCCAGCAGCTTCCGTCGGGACTACAATGAGCAGTTCTTC. This codes for CASSFRRDYNEQFF.

This clone was seen just once. The chain recombines TRBV15 with TRBJ2-4; tentative D call: TRBD2 (6 bases). The V end lost 4 bases, the J end lost 9 bases, and 16 bases lay between the germline ends. The CDR3 totals 14 residues. The germline V gene has CDR1 LNHNV and CDR2 YYDKDF (reference sequence). Here the CDR3 DNA reads TGTGCCACCAGCACGGGGCGGGATAGAAGCATTCAGTACTTC. This translates into CATSTGRDRSIQYF.

This clone was counted a few times. The junction departs from germline at one end; a sequencing error may be responsible. The chain employs TRBV7-8 and TRBJ1-2; D unclear. Germline CDR1 and CDR2: SGHVS and FQNEAQ. The CDR3 covers 12 residues. The CDR3, as DNA: TGTGCCAGCAGCCCTAGGACTGGATTTGGTGGATTC. Its translation: CASSPRTGFGGF.

The chain employs TRBV5-8 and TRBJ1-4, with 9 bases aligning to TRBD1. V was clipped by 7 bases and J by 2 bases; unmatched bases: 12. Germline CDR1 is SGHTS and CDR2 is YDEGEE. This CDR3 is 17 amino acids long. The CDR3 nucleotides read TGTGCCAGCGCCAGACTACAGGGGGCTTTGACTAATGAAAAACTGTTTTTT. Amino acid sequence: CASARLQGALTNEKLFF.

The chain is built from TRBV28 and TRBJ2-2, with D unresolved. The ends were cut back, 4 bases at V and 6 bases at J, with 15 bases in the middle. This CDR3 region has 15 residues. Per germline, CDR1 MDHEN and CDR2 SYDVKM. The CDR3 region is CASSYPQASPGELFF. DNA for the CDR3: TGTGCCAGCAGTTACCCACAAGCCTCCCCCGGGGAGCTGTTTTTT.

This chain connects TRBV19 to TRBJ1-5; no reliable D call. Germline V lookup: CDR1 LNHDA, CDR2 SQIVND (reference sequence). The CDR3 is made up of 16 amino acids. V was pared by 1 base and J by 2 bases, with 12 bases between. CDR3 DNA: TGTGCCAGTAGTATAGGTGGCGTTGAGGGCAATCAGCCCCAGCATTTT. Amino acids: CASSIGGVEGNQPQHF.

The gene calls are TRBV5-8 and TRBJ2-3; no firm D call. V was pared by 4 bases and J by 2 bases, with 23 bases between. Germline V gene data show CDR1 as SGHTS and CDR2 as YDEGEE. The length of the CDR3 is 18 residues. The CDR3 sequence is CASSRRTPTHPYTDTQYF. CDR3 coding DNA: TGTGCCAGCAGCCGAAGAACTCCGACCCACCCCTACACAGATACGCAGTATTTT.

V is TRBV4-1 and J is TRBJ1-5; no reliable D call. The germline V and J ends were trimmed by 0 bases and 3 bases, with 6 bases remaining between them. The CDR3 sequence is 14 residues long. Germline V gene sequence: CDR1 MGHRA, CDR2 YSYEKL. CDR3 nucleotide sequence: TGCGCCAGCAGCCAAGATTACTCCAATCAGCCCCAGCATTTT. This encodes CASSQDYSNQPQHF.

The rearrangement uses TRBV20-1 and TRBJ1-4; D unresolved. The V gene lost 6 bases and the J gene lost 8 bases, with 10 bases spanning the gap. The CDR3 is 11 amino acids. CDR1 and CDR2 (germline): DFQATT, SNEGSKA (reference sequence). The CDR3, as DNA: TGCAGTGCACCGGGAGAAGAAAAACTGTTTTTT. It specifies CSAPGEEKLFF.

J is TRBJ2-2 and V is TRBV5-4; TRBD2 matches 12 bases. Looked up from germline, CDR1 is SGHNT and CDR2 is YYREEE (reference sequence). This CDR3 has 16 residues. Trimming took 10 bases from V and 0 from J; bases not matched to a gene: 7. DNA for the CDR3: TGTGCCGGGGGCGGACTAGCGGGATCGAACACCGGGGAGCTGTTTTTT. It translates to CAGGGLAGSNTGELFF. Supplemented by reference TRBV5-4 and TRBJ2-2, the full variable domain reads ETGVTQSPTHLIKTRGQQVTLRCSSQSGHNTVSWYQQALGQGPQFIFQYYREEENGRGNFPPRFSGLQFPNYSSELNVNALELDDSALYLCAGGGLAGSNTGELFFGEGSRLTVL.

The rearrangement uses TRBV5-6 and TRBJ1-3; 8 nucleotides line up with TRBD1. The CDR3 has 16 amino acids. The J segment lost 0 bases and the V segment lost 4 bases, leaving 6 bases of the junction unmatched. CDR1 and CDR2 from the germline V gene are SGHDT and YYEEEE. The CDR3 is CASSRIDRGSGNTIYF. The CDR3 DNA follows: TGTGCCAGCAGCAGAATCGACAGGGGCTCTGGAAACACCATATATTTT. The variable domain in full, completed from reference TRBV5-6 and TRBJ1-3, reads DAGVTQSPTHLIKTRGQQVTLRCSPKSGHDTVSWYQQALGQGPQFIFQYYEEEERQRGNFPDRFSGHQFPNYSSELNVNALLLGDSALYLCASSRIDRGSGNTIYFGEGSWLTVV.

This chain joins TRBV19 and TRBJ2-7, with D possibly being TRBD1 (6 bases). Deletions cut 8 bases from V and 3 bases from J, with 14 bases between. Germline values: CDR1 LNHDA, CDR2 SQIVND (reference sequence). This CDR3 is built from 13 residues. The CDR3 coding sequence is TGTGCCAGTGGCTACAGGGCCAACTACGAGCAGTACTTC. Protein sequence: CASGYRANYEQYF.

The DNA of the CDR3 is TGTGCCAGCAGTTACCTTTCCGGGACAGGGGGCAACTATGGCTACACCTTC. Amino acids: CASSYLSGTGGNYGYTF. The genes are TRBV27 and TRBJ1-2; TRBD1 agrees at 12 bases. This CDR3 is built from 17 residues. The V gene end was trimmed by 4 bases and the J gene end by 2 bases; junction bases not matched to a gene: 8. Looked up from germline, CDR1 is MNHEY and CDR2 is SMNVEV (reference sequence).

V is TRBV5-1 and J is TRBJ2-1, with D perhaps matching TRBD1 (6 bases). Germline CDR1 and CDR2: SGHRS and YFSETQ. Trimming removed 4 bases from V and 2 bases from J, with 10 bases in between. The CDR3 covers 14 residues. The CDR3 nucleotides read TGCGCCAGCAGCCGGGACACGACCTACAATGAGCAGTTCTTC. It is translated as CASSRDTTYNEQFF.

The chain joins TRBV6-5 to TRBJ1-4, with D possibly matching TRBD1 (6 bases). Germline V CDR1 and CDR2: MNHEY, SVGAGI. The CDR3 is 14 amino acids. V was pared by 4 bases and J by 8 bases, with 14 bases between. As DNA, the CDR3 is TGTGCCAGCAGTTGGGGGGGGCTGAGGGAAAAACTGTTTTTT. Its protein product is CASSWGGLREKLFF.

CDR3 in DNA: TGTGCCAACAAGGACAGATTGGTATGCTACACCTTC. Its protein is CANKDRLVCYTF. V and J are TRBV6-5 and TRBJ1-2; D might be TRBD1 (6 bases). This CDR3 spans 12 amino acids. Trimming shortened V by 10 bases and J by 9 bases, and 18 bases separated the two germline ends. Per the germline V gene, CDR1 is MNHEY and CDR2 is SVGAGI.

The rearrangement joins TRBV7-8 to TRBJ1-2, with unresolved D. Germline V gives CDR1 SGHVS, CDR2 FQNEAQ. Trimming took 5 bases from V and 1 from J, leaving 17 bases between them. CDR3 length equals 16 residues. As DNA, the CDR3 is TGTGCCAGCAGCCCACCGGGAGCAACCTTTAACTATGGCTACACCTTC. Amino acids: CASSPPGATFNYGYTF. The full variable domain, completed using reference TRBV7-8 and TRBJ1-2, is GAGVSQSPRYKVAKRGQDVALRCDPISGHVSLFWYQQALGQGPEFLTYFQNEAQLDKSGLPSDRFFAERPEGSVSTLKIQRTQQEDSAVYLCASSPPGATFNYGYTFGSGTRLTVV.

The chain has TRBV5-6 and TRBJ2-7; 7 nucleotides match TRBD2. The V gene's germline CDR1 is SGHDT and CDR2 YYEEEE. This CDR3 is built from 13 residues. V was clipped by 5 bases and J by 3 bases; unmatched bases: 5. CDR3 DNA sequence: TGTGCCAGCAGGTCGGGGGGAGACTACGAGCAGTACTTC. As protein: CASRSGGDYEQYF.